These 18 T cell receptor beta chains originate from one sample sequenced in a study of OX40 agonist ivuxolimab in advanced cancers. Libraries were prepared by immunoSEQ multiplex PCR; TCRdb keeps only in-frame clonotypes and omits some of them. The data show 50,000 or so clones, 65% to 85% seen once. The starting material was CD4+ or CD8+ T cells sorted from blood, obtained in a trial of the OX40 agonist ivuxolimab. The origin of the receptors is an adult with an advanced solid tumor such as melanoma, head and neck, liver or kidney cancer.

This rearrangement joins TRBV5-1 to TRBJ2-4, with TRBD2 matching 7 bases. Losses at the gene ends were 3 bases for V and 3 bases for J; bases not matched to a gene: 6. CDR1 and CDR2 (germline): SGHRS, YFSETQ. The CDR3 runs 15 residues. CDR3 bases: TGCGCCAGCAGCTCGGGAGGTTTGGGCAAAAACATTCAGTACTTC. This sequence encodes CASSSGGLGKNIQYF.

The CDR3 region is CAWSRFGQGKDQPQHF. DNA for the CDR3: TGTGCCTGGAGCCGATTTGGACAGGGCAAAGATCAGCCCCAGCATTTT. The rearrangement uses TRBV30 and TRBJ1-5, with 8 positions matching TRBD1. Looked up from germline, CDR1 is GTSNPN and CDR2 is SVGIG (reference sequence). This CDR3 has 16 amino acids. V lost 3 bases and J lost 5; bases outside the gene matches: 12.

CDR3 amino acids: CASSPLRPNYNEQFF. The DNA of the CDR3 is TGTGCCAGCAGCCCTTTACGACCTAATTACAATGAGCAGTTCTTC. The V and J genes are TRBV28 and TRBJ2-1; D is unresolved. Germline V CDR1 and CDR2: MDHEN, SYDVKM. V lost 6 bases and J 4 bases, leaving 16 bases between the germline ends. This CDR3 is 15 amino acids long.

This clone was picked up a small number of times. The same CDR3 can be traced to other DNA sequences in this sample. This rearrangement joins TRBV27 to TRBJ1-2; 8 positions agree with TRBD1. Trimming took 3 bases from V and 4 from J; bases not matched to a gene: 4. The germline V gene encodes CDR1 MNHEY and CDR2 SMNVEV (reference sequence). The CDR3 totals 14 residues. The chain's CDR3 is CASSFSGQGYGYTF. The CDR3 DNA follows: TGTGCCAGCAGTTTCTCAGGACAGGGCTATGGCTACACCTTC.

V gene TRBV5-1 combines with J gene TRBJ2-1; 9 bases match TRBD1. J was trimmed by 10 bases and V by 4 bases; bases with no gene match: 9. Germline CDR1 and CDR2: SGHRS and YFSETQ. The CDR3 covers 14 residues. CDR3 nucleotide sequence: TGCGCCAGCAGCAAAAATACAGGGGGCTGGGAGCAGTTCTTC. This encodes CASSKNTGGWEQFF.

This clone was observed a handful of times. V usage is TRBV28 and J usage is TRBJ1-4, with TRBD1 matching over 7 bases. The V gene end was trimmed by 7 bases and the J gene end by 5 bases; junction bases not matched to a gene: 7. Germline V lookup: CDR1 MDHEN, CDR2 SYDVKM. The CDR3 runs 14 residues. The CDR3 here is CASTPGGRNEKLFF. The CDR3 nucleotides read TGTGCCAGCACTCCAGGGGGACGGAATGAAAAACTGTTTTTT. Based on the CDR3 plus reference TRBV28 and TRBJ1-4, the full variable domain is DVKVTQSSRYLVKRTGEKVFLECVQDMDHENMFWYRQDPGLGLRLIYFSYDVKMKEKGDIPEGYSVSREKKERFSLILESASTNQTSMYLCASTPGGRNEKLFFGSGTQLSVL.

The CDR3 protein is CASRDSVSGNTIYF. The CDR3 coding sequence is TGTGCCAGCCGGGACAGTGTCTCTGGAAACACCATATATTTT. V usage is TRBV6-1 and J usage is TRBJ1-3; 7 bases are shared with TRBD1. The V segment lost 8 bases and the J segment 0 bases; nucleotides outside the gene matches: 4. Germline loops: CDR1 MNHNS, CDR2 SASEGT. The CDR3 covers 14 residues.

V usage is TRBV7-3 and J usage is TRBJ2-1; 9 bases match TRBD2. Germline CDR1 and CDR2: SGHTA and FQGTGA. V shed 5 bases, J shed 7 bases, and the junction held 6 bases outside the gene matches. The CDR3 loop spans 14 amino acids. The CDR3 spells CASSDGTSRNEQFF. CDR3 in DNA: TGTGCCAGCAGCGACGGGACTAGCAGGAATGAGCAGTTCTTC.

V gene TRBV20-1 combines with J gene TRBJ1-2; D is uncertain. The germline V gene encodes CDR1 DFQATT and CDR2 SNEGSKA (reference sequence). V lost 1 base to trimming and J lost 5 bases, with 5 bases between them. The CDR3 has 11 amino acids. CDR3 region: CSARVGYGYTF. In nucleotides, the CDR3 is TGCAGTGCTAGAGTCGGGTATGGCTACACCTTC.

V and J are TRBV4-1 and TRBJ2-7, with 8 bases fitting TRBD2. The germline CDR1 and CDR2 sequences are MGHRA and YSYEKL. V dropped 4 bases and J dropped 0; count of bases not matched to a gene: 23. The length of the CDR3 is 21 residues. The CDR3 DNA follows: TGCGCCAGCAGCCGCTCTGGGGGACTAGAAGCGGGGGAGACTTTCTCCTACGAGCAGTACTTC. The encoded protein is CASSRSGGLEAGETFSYEQYF.

This clone has only one observation. Other DNA sequences of this sample code for an identical CDR3. The V call is TRBV27, the J call TRBJ1-2; weak D call: TRBD1 (6 bases). This CDR3 spans 14 amino acids. Germline V gene sequence: CDR1 MNHEY, CDR2 SMNVEV (reference sequence). V lost 0 bases, J lost 7 bases, and 12 bases lay in between. In nucleotides, the CDR3 is TGTGCCAGCAGTTTATCGATAGGGGGGTTTGGCTACACCTTC. It specifies CASSLSIGGFGYTF.

The chain carries TRBV5-8 and TRBJ2-7; 8 bases agree with TRBD1. The CDR3 sequence is 15 residues long. CDR1 SGHTS and CDR2 YDEGEE come from the germline V gene. V trimming: 4 bases; J trimming: 2 bases; junction bases outside the gene matches: 8. CDR3 sequence reads: CASSTGTGQPYEQYF. Here the CDR3 DNA reads TGTGCCAGCAGCACCGGGACAGGCCAGCCCTACGAGCAGTACTTC.

This chain connects TRBV14 to TRBJ2-6; D unclear. This CDR3 comprises 16 residues. V was shortened by 2 bases and J by 0 bases, with 8 bases between the two germline ends. Germline loops: CDR1 SGHDN, CDR2 FVKESK. This CDR3 is CASSQPRNSGANVLTF. In DNA, the CDR3 is TGTGCCAGCAGCCAACCTAGAAACTCTGGGGCCAACGTCCTGACTTTC. The full variable domain, with the rest looked up from reference TRBV14 and TRBJ2-6, is EAGVTQFPSHSVIEKGQTVTLRCDPISGHDNLYWYRRVMGKEIKFLLHFVKESKQDESGMPNNRFLAERTGGTYSTLKVQPAELEDSGVYFCASSQPRNSGANVLTFGAGSRLTVL.

A word on this clone: Other DNA sequences from this sample encode an identical CDR3 as well. This chain links TRBV6-5 with TRBJ1-1; no clear D gene. Looked up from germline, CDR1 is MNHEY and CDR2 is SVGAGI. The CDR3 is made up of 14 amino acids. The V gene lost 0 bases and the J gene lost 4 bases, with 9 bases spanning the gap. The CDR3 DNA reads as TGTGCCAGCAGTTACTCTTTCCTAGGCACTGAAGCTTTCTTT. Residues: CASSYSFLGTEAFF.

The chain is built from TRBV21-1 and TRBJ1-5. TRBV21-1 is described as a pseudogene. The CDR3 spans 17 residues. The CDR3 sequence: CASSKQAGTMAGQPQHF. For the CDR3, the DNA is TGTGCCAGCAGCAAACAGGCAGGGACGATGGCAGGTCAGCCCCAGCATTTT.

J is TRBJ2-1 and V is TRBV5-6; 9 positions agree with TRBD2. Germline assignment: CDR1 SGHDT and CDR2 YYEEEE. With 4 bases clipped from V and 0 bases from J, the junction kept 5 bases outside the gene matches. This CDR3 is 16 amino acids long. The CDR3 here is CASSKTSGSSYNEQFF. As DNA, the CDR3 is TGTGCCAGCAGCAAGACTAGCGGAAGCTCCTACAATGAGCAGTTCTTC.

The chain carries TRBV7-3 and TRBJ2-7; possibly TRBD2 for D (5 bases). This CDR3 contains 13 residues. V lost 5 bases to trimming and J lost 5 bases, with 13 bases between them. Germline V gene lookup returns CDR1 SGHTA and CDR2 FQGTGA. The CDR3 reads CASSLGSAHEQYF. The CDR3, as DNA: TGTGCCAGCAGCCTGGGTAGCGCCCACGAGCAGTACTTC.

CDR3 in DNA: TGTGCCAGCAGCTTAACGTACAGCGAGAACGAGCAGTACTTC. This sequence encodes CASSLTYSENEQYF. This chain uses TRBV7-3 with TRBJ2-7; the D is unclear. CDR3 length: 14 residues. V lost 0 bases and J 5 bases, leaving 11 bases between the germline ends. Germline assignment: CDR1 SGHTA and CDR2 FQGTGA.